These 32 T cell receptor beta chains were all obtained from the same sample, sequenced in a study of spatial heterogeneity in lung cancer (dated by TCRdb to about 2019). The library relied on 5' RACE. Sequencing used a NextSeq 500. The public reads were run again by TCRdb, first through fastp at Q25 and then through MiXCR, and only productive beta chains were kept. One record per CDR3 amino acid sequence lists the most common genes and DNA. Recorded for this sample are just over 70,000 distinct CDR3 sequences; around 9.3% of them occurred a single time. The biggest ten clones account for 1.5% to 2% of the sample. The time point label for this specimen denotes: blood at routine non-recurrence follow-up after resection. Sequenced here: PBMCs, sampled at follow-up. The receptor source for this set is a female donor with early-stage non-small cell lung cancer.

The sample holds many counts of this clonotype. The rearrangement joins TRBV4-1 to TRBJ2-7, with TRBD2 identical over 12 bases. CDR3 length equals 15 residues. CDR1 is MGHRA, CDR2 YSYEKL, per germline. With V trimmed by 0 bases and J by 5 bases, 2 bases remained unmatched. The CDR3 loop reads CASSQDRLAGDEQYF. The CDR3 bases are TGCGCCAGCAGCCAAGATAGACTAGCGGGAGACGAGCAGTACTTC.

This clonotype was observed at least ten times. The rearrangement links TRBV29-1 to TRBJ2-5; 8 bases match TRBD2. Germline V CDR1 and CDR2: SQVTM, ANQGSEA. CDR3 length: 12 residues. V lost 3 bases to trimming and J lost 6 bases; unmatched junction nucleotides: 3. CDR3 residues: CSVDSGGQTQYF. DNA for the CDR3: TGCAGCGTTGATTCGGGGGGGCAGACCCAGTACTTC.

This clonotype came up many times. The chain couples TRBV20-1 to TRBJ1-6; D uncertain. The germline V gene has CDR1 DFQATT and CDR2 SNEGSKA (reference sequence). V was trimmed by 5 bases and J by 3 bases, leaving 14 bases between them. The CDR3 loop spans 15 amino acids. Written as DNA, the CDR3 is TGCAGTGCTGGTACATCGACTGACTATAATTCACCCCTCCACTTT. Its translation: CSAGTSTDYNSPLHF.

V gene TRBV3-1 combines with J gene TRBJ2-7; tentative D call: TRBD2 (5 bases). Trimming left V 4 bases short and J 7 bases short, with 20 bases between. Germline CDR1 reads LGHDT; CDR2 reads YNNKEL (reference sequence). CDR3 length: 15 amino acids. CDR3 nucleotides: TGTGCCAGCAGCCTAGGCGGACTCCCTATGTGGGAGCAGTACTTC. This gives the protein CASSLGGLPMWEQYF.

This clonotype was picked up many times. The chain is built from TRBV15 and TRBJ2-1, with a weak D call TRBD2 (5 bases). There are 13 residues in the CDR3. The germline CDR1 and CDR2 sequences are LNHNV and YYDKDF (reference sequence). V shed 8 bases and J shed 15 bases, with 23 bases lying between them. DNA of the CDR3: TGTGCCACCGGCCCTACCCTAGCCTTCTCTCTGTTCTTC. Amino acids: CATGPTLAFSLFF. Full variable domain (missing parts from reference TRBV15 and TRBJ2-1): DAMVIQNPRYQVTQFGKPVTLSCSQTLNHNVMYWYQQKSSQAPKLLFHYYDKDFNNEADTPDNFQSRRPNTSFCFLDIRSPGLGDTAMYLCATGPTLAFSLFFGPGTRLTVL.

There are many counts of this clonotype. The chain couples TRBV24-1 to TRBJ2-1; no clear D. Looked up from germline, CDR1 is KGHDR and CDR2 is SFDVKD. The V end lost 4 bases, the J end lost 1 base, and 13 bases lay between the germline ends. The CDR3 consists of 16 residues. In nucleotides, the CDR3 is TGTGCCACCAGTGACTTGGAAATGGAGTCCTACAATGAGCAGTTCTTC. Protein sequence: CATSDLEMESYNEQFF.

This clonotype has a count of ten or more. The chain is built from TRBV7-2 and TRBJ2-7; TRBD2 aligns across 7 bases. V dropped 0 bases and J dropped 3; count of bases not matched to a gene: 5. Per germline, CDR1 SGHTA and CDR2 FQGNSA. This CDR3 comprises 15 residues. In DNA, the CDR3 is TGTGCCAGCAGCTTAGCGGGAGGGCCCATCTACGAGCAGTACTTC. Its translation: CASSLAGGPIYEQYF. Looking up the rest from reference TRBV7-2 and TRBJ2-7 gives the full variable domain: GAGVSQSPSNKVTEKGKDVELRCDPISGHTALYWYRQSLGQGLEFLIYFQGNSAPDKSGLPSDRFSAERTGGSVSTLTIQRTQQEDSAVYLCASSLAGGPIYEQYFGPGTRLTVT.

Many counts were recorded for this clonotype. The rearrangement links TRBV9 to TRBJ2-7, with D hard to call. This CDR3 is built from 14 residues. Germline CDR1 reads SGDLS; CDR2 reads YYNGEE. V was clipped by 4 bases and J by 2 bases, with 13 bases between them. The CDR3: CASSPPGFPYEQYF. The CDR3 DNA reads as TGTGCCAGCAGCCCCCCCGGGTTTCCCTACGAGCAGTACTTC.

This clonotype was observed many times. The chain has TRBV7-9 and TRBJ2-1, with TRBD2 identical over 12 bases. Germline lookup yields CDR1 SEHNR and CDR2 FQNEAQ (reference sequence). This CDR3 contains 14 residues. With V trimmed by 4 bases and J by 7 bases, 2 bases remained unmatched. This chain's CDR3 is CASSYGTSGNEQFF. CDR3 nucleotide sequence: TGTGCCAGCAGCTATGGGACTAGCGGGAATGAGCAGTTCTTC. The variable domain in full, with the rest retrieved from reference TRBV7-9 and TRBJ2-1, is DTGVSQNPRHKITKRGQNVTFRCDPISEHNRLYWYRQTLGQGPEFLTYFQNEAQLEKSRLLSDRFSAERPKGSFSTLEIQRTEQGDSAMYLCASSYGTSGNEQFFGPGTRLTVL.

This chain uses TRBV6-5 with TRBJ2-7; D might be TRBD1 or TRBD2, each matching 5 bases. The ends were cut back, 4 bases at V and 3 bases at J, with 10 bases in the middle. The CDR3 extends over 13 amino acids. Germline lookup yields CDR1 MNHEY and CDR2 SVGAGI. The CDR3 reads CASSLGTDYEQYF. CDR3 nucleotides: TGTGCCAGCAGTTTGGGGACGGACTACGAGCAGTACTTC.

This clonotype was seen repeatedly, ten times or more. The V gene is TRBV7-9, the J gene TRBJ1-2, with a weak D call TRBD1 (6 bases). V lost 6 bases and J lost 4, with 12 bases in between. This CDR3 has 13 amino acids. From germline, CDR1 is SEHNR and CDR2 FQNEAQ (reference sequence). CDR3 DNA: TGTGCCAGCAGACCGGACAGAACCTATGGCTACACCTTC. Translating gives CASRPDRTYGYTF.

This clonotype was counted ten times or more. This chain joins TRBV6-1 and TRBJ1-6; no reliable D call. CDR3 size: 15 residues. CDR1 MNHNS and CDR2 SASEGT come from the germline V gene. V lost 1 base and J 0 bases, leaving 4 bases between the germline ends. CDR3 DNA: TGTGCCAGCAGTGAAGGGAGCTCCTATAATTCACCCCTCCACTTT. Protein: CASSEGSSYNSPLHF.

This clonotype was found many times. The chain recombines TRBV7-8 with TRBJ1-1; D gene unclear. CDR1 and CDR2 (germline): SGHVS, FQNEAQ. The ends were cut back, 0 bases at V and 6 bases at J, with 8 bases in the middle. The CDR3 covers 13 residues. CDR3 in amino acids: CASSLARRAEAFF. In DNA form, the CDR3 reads TGTGCCAGCAGCTTAGCGCGAAGAGCTGAAGCTTTCTTT.

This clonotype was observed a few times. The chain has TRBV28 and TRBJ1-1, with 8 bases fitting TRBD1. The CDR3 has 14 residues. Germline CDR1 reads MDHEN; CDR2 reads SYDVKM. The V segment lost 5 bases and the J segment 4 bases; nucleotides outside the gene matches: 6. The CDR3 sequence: CASSTRQGSTEAFF. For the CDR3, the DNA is TGTGCCAGCAGTACCCGACAGGGGTCCACTGAAGCTTTCTTT. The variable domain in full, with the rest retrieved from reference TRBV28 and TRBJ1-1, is DVKVTQSSRYLVKRTGEKVFLECVQDMDHENMFWYRQDPGLGLRLIYFSYDVKMKEKGDIPEGYSVSREKKERFSLILESASTNQTSMYLCASSTRQGSTEAFFGQGTRLTVV.

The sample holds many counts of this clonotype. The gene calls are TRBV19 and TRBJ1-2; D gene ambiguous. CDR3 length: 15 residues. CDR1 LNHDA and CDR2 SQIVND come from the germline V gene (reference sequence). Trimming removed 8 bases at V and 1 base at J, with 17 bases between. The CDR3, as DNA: TGTGCCAGTTTTAATCCGGGAGCCAATAACTATGGCTACACCTTC. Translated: CASFNPGANNYGYTF.

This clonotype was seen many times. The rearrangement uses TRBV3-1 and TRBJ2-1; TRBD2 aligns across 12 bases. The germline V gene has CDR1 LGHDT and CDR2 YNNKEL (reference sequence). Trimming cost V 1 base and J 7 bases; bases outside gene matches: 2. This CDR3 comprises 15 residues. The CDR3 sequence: CASSQVLAGGNEQFF. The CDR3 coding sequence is TGTGCCAGCAGCCAAGTACTAGCGGGAGGAAATGAGCAGTTCTTC.

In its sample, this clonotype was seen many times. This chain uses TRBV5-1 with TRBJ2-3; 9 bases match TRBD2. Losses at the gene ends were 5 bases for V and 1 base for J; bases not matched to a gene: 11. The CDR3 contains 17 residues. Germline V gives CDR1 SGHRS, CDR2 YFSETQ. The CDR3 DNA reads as TGCGCCAGCAGGCCCGCCCCATCTAGCGGGGGCACAGATACGCAGTATTTT. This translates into CASRPAPSSGGTDTQYF.

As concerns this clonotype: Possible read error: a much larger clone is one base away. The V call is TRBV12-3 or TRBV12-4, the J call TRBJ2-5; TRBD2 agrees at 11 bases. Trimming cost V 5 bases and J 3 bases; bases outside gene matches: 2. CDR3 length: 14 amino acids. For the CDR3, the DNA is TGTGCCAGCAGTCTGGGACTAGCGGAAGAGACCCAGTACTTC. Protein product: CASSLGLAEETQYF.

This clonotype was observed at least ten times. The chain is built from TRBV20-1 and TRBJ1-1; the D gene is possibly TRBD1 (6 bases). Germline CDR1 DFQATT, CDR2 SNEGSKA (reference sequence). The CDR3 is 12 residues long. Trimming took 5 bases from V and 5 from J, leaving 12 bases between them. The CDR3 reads CSAFNRETEAFF. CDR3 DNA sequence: TGCAGTGCTTTCAACAGGGAAACTGAAGCTTTCTTT.

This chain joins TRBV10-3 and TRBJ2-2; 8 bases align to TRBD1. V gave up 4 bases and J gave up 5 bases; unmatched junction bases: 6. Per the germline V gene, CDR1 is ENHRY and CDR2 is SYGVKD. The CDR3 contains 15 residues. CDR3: CAISGDRGLTGELFF. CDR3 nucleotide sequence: TGTGCCATCAGTGGTGACAGGGGACTGACCGGGGAGCTGTTTTTT.

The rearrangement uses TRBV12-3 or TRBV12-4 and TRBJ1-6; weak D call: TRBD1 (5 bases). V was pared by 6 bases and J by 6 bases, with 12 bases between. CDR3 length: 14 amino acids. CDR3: CASSPQDFNSPLHF. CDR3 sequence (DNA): TGTGCCAGCAGCCCACAGGATTTTAATTCACCCCTCCACTTT.

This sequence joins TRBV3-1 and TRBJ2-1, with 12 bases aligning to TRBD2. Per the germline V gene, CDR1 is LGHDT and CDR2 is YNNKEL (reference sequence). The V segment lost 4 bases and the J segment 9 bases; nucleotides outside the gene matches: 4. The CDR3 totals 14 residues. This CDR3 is CASSPRLAGVEQFF. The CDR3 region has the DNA TGTGCCAGCAGCCCAAGACTAGCGGGAGTTGAGCAGTTCTTC.

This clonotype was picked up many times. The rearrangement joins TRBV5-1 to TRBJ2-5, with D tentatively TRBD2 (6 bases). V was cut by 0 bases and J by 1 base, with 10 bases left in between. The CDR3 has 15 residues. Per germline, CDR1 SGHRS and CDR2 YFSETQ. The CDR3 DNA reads TGCGCCAGCAGCTTGGTAGCGGACCCCCAAGAGACCCAGTACTTC. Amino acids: CASSLVADPQETQYF.

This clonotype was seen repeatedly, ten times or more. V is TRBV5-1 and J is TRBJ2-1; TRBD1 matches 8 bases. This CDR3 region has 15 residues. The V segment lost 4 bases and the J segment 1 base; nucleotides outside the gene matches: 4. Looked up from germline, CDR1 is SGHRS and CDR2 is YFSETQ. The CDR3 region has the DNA TGCGCCAGCAGCATTCAGGGGGCTTCCTACAATGAGCAGTTCTTC. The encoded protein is CASSIQGASYNEQFF.

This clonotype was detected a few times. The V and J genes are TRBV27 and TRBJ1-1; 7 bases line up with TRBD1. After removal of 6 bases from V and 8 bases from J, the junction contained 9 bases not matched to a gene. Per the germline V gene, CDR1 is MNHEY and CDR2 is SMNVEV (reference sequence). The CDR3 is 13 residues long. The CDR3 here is CASRITGAPEAFF. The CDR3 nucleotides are TGTGCCAGCAGGATAACAGGGGCTCCAGAAGCTTTCTTT.

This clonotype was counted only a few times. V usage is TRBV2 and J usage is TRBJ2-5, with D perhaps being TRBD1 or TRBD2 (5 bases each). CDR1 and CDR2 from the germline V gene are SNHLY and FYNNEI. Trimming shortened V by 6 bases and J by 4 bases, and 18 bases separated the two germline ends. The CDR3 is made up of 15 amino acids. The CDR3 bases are TGTGCCAGCAGGACAGCCCCGGGACCAAGAGAGACCCAGTACTTC. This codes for CASRTAPGPRETQYF.

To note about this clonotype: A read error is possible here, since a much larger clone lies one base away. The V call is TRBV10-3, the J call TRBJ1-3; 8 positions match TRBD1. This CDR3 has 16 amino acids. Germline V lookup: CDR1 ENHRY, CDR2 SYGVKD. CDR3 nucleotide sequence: TGTGTCACCACCCGCCAGGGGGCCAGCTCTGGAAACACCATATATTTT. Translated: CVTTRQGASSGNTIYF.

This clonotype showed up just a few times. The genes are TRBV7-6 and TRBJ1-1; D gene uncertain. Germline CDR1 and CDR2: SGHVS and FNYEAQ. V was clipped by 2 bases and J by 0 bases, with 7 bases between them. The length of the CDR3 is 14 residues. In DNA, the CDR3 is TGTGCCAGCAGCTTATCGCGTGTGAACACTGAAGCTTTCTTT. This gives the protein CASSLSRVNTEAFF. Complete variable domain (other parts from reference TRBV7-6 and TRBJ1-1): GAGVSQSPRYKVTKRGQDVALRCDPISGHVSLYWYRQALGQGPEFLTYFNYEAQQDKSGLPNDRFSAERPEGSISTLTIQRTEQRDSAMYRCASSLSRVNTEAFFGQGTRLTVV.

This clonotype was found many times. The CDR3 region is CASSHIAPGRGFAFF. The CDR3 coding sequence is TGCGCCAGCAGTCACATAGCGCCTGGTCGGGGGTTTGCGTTCTTC. The chain is built from TRBV23-1 and TRBJ2-1; D possibly corresponds to TRBD2 (6 bases). TRBV23-1 carries the ORF label, with uncertain function. The CDR3 is 15 amino acids. The V gene lost 3 bases and the J gene lost 15 bases, with 24 bases spanning the gap.

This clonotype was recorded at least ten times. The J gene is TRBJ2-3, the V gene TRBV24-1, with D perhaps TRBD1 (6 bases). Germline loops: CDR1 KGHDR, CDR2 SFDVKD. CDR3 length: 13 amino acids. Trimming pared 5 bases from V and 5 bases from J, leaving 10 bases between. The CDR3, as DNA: TGTGCCACCAGTGCGGCAGGGGAAGATACGCAGTATTTT. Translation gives CATSAAGEDTQYF.

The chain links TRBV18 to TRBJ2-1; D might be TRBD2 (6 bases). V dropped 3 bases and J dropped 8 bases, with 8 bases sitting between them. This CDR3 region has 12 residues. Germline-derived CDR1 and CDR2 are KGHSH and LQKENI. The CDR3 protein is CASSPRRDEQFF. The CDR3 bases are TGTGCCAGCTCACCCCGGAGGGATGAGCAGTTCTTC.

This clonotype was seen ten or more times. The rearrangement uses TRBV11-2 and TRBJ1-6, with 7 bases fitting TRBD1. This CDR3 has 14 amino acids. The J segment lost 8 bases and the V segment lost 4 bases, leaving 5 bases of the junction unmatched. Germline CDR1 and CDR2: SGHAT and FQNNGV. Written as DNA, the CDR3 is TGTGCCAGCAGCTACGACAGGGCTTATTCACCCCTCCACTTT. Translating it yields CASSYDRAYSPLHF.